These 11 T cell receptor beta chains came from one sample sequenced in a study of cytomegalovirus exposure and HLA in healthy donors (dated by TCRdb to about 2017). The protocol used for the library was the immunoSEQ multiplex PCR assay. This immuneACCESS table, as held by TCRdb, lists in-frame sequences with V and J called but not all clones. Of the missing ones, under half trace to an unresolved V gene in checked studies; the others have no known cause. A total of 55,000 to 65,000 clones appear in this sample, about nine tenths of them only once. The biggest ten clones account for more than 1% of the sample. Specimen: PBMCs. These receptors all come from a man between 18 and 29 years old in good health and CMV-seronegative.

This chain joins TRBV7-3 and TRBJ2-3, with 12 positions matching TRBD2. With 6 bases clipped from V and 5 bases from J, the junction kept 6 bases outside the gene matches. Germline values: CDR1 SGHTA, CDR2 FQGTGA. The CDR3 has 15 amino acids. The chain's CDR3 is CASSFAGLAGDTQYF. The CDR3, as DNA: TGTGCCAGCAGTTTTGCGGGACTAGCGGGAGATACGCAGTATTTT.

V and J are TRBV4-2 and TRBJ2-5; 8 bases line up with TRBD1. CDR1 and CDR2 from the germline V gene are LGHNA and YNFKEQ. The CDR3 length is 14 residues. Unmatched junction bases numbered 6, after V lost 2 bases and J lost 7 bases. CDR3 nucleotides: TGTGCCAGCAGCCAATGGGGACAGGCGGCGACCCAGTACTTC. As protein: CASSQWGQAATQYF.

The chain is built from TRBV7-9 and TRBJ1-3, with D possibly being TRBD1 (6 bases). The CDR3 is made up of 15 amino acids. CDR1 and CDR2 (germline): SEHNR, FQNEAQ (reference sequence). Trimming took off 0 bases at V and 3 bases at J, with 9 bases between the two ends. CDR3 in amino acids: CASSLATGFGNTIYF. The CDR3 DNA reads TGTGCCAGCAGCTTAGCGACAGGATTTGGAAACACCATATATTTT. The variable domain in full, completed from reference TRBV7-9 and TRBJ1-3, reads DTGVSQNPRHKITKRGQNVTFRCDPISEHNRLYWYRQTLGQGPEFLTYFQNEAQLEKSRLLSDRFSAERPKGSFSTLEIQRTEQGDSAMYLCASSLATGFGNTIYFGEGSWLTVV.

The chain links TRBV4-1 to TRBJ2-7; 8 nucleotides match TRBD2. The germline gives CDR1 MGHRA, CDR2 YSYEKL. The ends lost 1 base at V and 0 bases at J; junction bases unmatched: 8. The CDR3 length is 17 residues. The CDR3 reads CASSQASPGLVSYEQYF. As DNA, the CDR3 is TGCGCCAGCAGCCAAGCATCCCCGGGACTAGTCTCCTACGAGCAGTACTTC.

V usage is TRBV11-3 and J usage is TRBJ2-1; D is unclear. CDR1 and CDR2 from the germline V gene are SGHNT and YENEEA. The CDR3 sequence is 13 residues long. Trimming stripped 1 base from V and 9 bases from J, with 10 bases between. CDR3 in amino acids: CASSLVPAAEQFF. The DNA of the CDR3 is TGTGCCAGCAGCTTAGTTCCGGCGGCTGAGCAGTTCTTC. The whole variable domain, filled in from reference TRBV11-3 and TRBJ2-1, reads EAGVVQSPRYKIIEKKQPVAFWCNPISGHNTLYWYLQNLGQGPELLIRYENEEAVDDSQLPKDRFSAERLKGVDSTLKIQPAELGDSAVYLCASSLVPAAEQFFGPGTRLTVL.

The gene calls are TRBV4-1 and TRBJ1-5; the match to TRBD1 covers 7 bases. Per the germline V gene, CDR1 is MGHRA and CDR2 is YSYEKL. Losses at the gene ends were 1 base for V and 5 bases for J; bases not matched to a gene: 2. CDR3 length: 14 residues. The CDR3 nucleotides are TGCGCCAGCAGCCAAGTACAGGGGTATCAGCCCCAGCATTTT. It is translated as CASSQVQGYQPQHF.

The rearrangement uses TRBV28 and TRBJ2-2; D is perhaps TRBD1 (6 bases). CDR3 length: 13 residues. Germline V lookup: CDR1 MDHEN, CDR2 SYDVKM. The V end lost 8 bases, the J end lost 7 bases, and 14 bases lay between the germline ends. The CDR3 spells CASRQGIGGELFF. The CDR3 DNA reads TGTGCCAGCCGGCAGGGGATTGGCGGGGAGCTGTTTTTT.

The chain has TRBV5-4 and TRBJ2-3; 9 nucleotides agree with TRBD1. Germline values: CDR1 SGHNT, CDR2 YYREEE (reference sequence). Trimming took 4 bases from V and 2 from J; bases not matched to a gene: 11. The CDR3 covers 17 residues. The CDR3 is CASSLGGGTGLTDTQYF. The CDR3 DNA sequence: TGTGCCAGCAGCCTAGGGGGGGGGACAGGGCTCACAGATACGCAGTATTTT.

The V and J genes are TRBV4-1 and TRBJ2-1; 7 bases are a match to TRBD1. CDR1 and CDR2 (germline): MGHRA, YSYEKL. Losses at the gene ends were 4 bases for V and 9 bases for J; bases not matched to a gene: 18. The CDR3 is 17 amino acids. The CDR3 DNA reads TGCGCCAGCAGCCCAGAGATTTGGGGACAGCCAAAAATTGAGCAGTTCTTC. It yields the protein CASSPEIWGQPKIEQFF.

This sequence joins TRBV6-6 and TRBJ1-5; TRBD1 matches 8 bases. Germline V gives CDR1 MNHNY, CDR2 SVGAGI (reference sequence). V lost 2 bases, J lost 5 bases, and 8 bases stayed unmatched. This CDR3 region has 16 residues. The CDR3 nucleotides are TGTGCCAGCAGTTACCCCCAGGGGGCTAGGGATCAGCCCCAGCATTTT. Its protein is CASSYPQGARDQPQHF.

This clone was found once. This chain connects TRBV27 to TRBJ2-5; D gene ambiguous. From germline, CDR1 is MNHEY and CDR2 SMNVEV (reference sequence). V gave up 0 bases and J gave up 5 bases, with 4 bases separating them. CDR3 size: 12 residues. As DNA, the CDR3 is TGTGCCAGCAGTTTATCCGGGGAGACCCAGTACTTC. It codes for CASSLSGETQYF.